The 5 T cell receptor beta chains reported below all come from one sample, sequenced in a study of T cell repertoires in cytomegalovirus infection (dated by TCRdb to the late 2010s). The treatment or condition label corresponds to: in vitro stimulation with specific CMV peptide epitopes to enrich CMV-specific T cells. Sequencing relied on an Illumina HiSeq 1500. TCRdb ran its own pipeline on the public reads, namely fastp trimming at Q25 and MiXCR clone calling, and kept in-frame beta chains. Records with the same CDR3 protein are collapsed into one entry carrying the most frequent genes and DNA. A total of about 400,000 distinct CDR3 sequences appear in this sample, 34% of them only once. The biggest ten clones account for less than 15% of the sample. No antigens are known for them. This specimen consisted of cultured PBMCs, obtained from culture after CMV antigen stimulation. The source is a human donor in good health (CMV status not recorded). Some clones in this sample may be carry-over from other donors' samples.

The chain recombines TRBV7-6 with TRBJ2-7, with 10 nucleotides matching TRBD1. Germline V gene lookup returns CDR1 SGHVS and CDR2 FNYEAQ. There are 14 residues in the CDR3. V shed 5 bases and J 5 bases; nucleotides not matched to a gene: 6. This CDR3 reads CASSAGQGRNEQYF. The CDR3 nucleotides are TGTGCCAGCAGCGCGGGACAGGGGCGCAACGAGCAGTACTTC.

This clonotype was seen more than once but under ten times. The chain is built from TRBV9 and TRBJ2-7; D uncertain. Germline assignment: CDR1 SGDLS and CDR2 YYNGEE. This CDR3 has 13 amino acids. V gave up 4 bases and J gave up 6 bases, with 14 bases separating them. The chain's CDR3 is CASSPWAWGEQYF. For the CDR3, the DNA is TGTGCCAGCAGCCCCTGGGCCTGGGGCGAGCAGTACTTC.

Many counts were recorded for this clonotype. The rearrangement joins TRBV7-2 to TRBJ2-1; D is unclear. Trimming stripped 1 base from V and 6 bases from J, with 10 bases between. The CDR3 has 14 residues. From germline, CDR1 is SGHTA and CDR2 FQGNSA. The CDR3 region has the DNA TGTGCCAGCAGCTTAGGAGGTTTCTCCAATGAGCAGTTCTTC. As protein: CASSLGGFSNEQFF.

This rearrangement joins TRBV28 to TRBJ2-5; 7 nucleotides line up with TRBD1. Germline CDR1 and CDR2: MDHEN and SYDVKM. Trimming at V came to 6 bases and at J to 3 bases, leaving 7 bases not matched to a gene. The CDR3 length is 14 residues. CDR3 in amino acids: CASRTEGAEETQYF. CDR3 DNA sequence: TGTGCCAGCAGAACTGAGGGGGCCGAAGAGACCCAGTACTTC.

The chain couples TRBV4-1 to TRBJ2-5; D might be TRBD1 (5 bases). Trimming pared 1 base from V and 4 bases from J, leaving 7 bases between. This CDR3 contains 13 residues. Per the germline V gene, CDR1 is MGHRA and CDR2 is YSYEKL. This CDR3 reads CASSQGQRETQYF. The CDR3, as DNA: TGCGCCAGCAGCCAAGGACAGAGAGAGACCCAGTACTTC.